This T cell receptor beta chain was captured by sequencing in a study of T-cell memory formation after mild COVID-19. V was cut by 6 bases and J by 9 bases, with 24 bases left in between. The CDR3 has 17 residues. CDR1 and CDR2 from the germline V gene are MNHNS and SASEGT. This clonotype was counted between two and nine times. Its antigen remains unidentified. Study conclusions and caveats: CD4+ contracting clones were found mainly in CM and EM, and CD8+ ones in EMRA.

Each CDR3 protein is one row after TCRdb ran MiXCR on the 5' RACE reads. The data hold 200,000 to 250,000 distinct CDR3 sequences, with about 9.2% observed a single time. The genes are TRBV6-1 and TRBJ1-6; D not resolved. Material for sequencing was PBMCs or a T cell subset sorted from them (not recorded which). This clonotype was sampled from a young man who had mild COVID-19 (a few samples of this study predate the infection). Cell type and time point are not known. CDR3 bases: TGTGCCAGCAGATTATCGCGTGGACCAGCCGTTGGTTCACCCCTCCACTTT. Amino acids: CASRLSRGPAVGSPLHF.